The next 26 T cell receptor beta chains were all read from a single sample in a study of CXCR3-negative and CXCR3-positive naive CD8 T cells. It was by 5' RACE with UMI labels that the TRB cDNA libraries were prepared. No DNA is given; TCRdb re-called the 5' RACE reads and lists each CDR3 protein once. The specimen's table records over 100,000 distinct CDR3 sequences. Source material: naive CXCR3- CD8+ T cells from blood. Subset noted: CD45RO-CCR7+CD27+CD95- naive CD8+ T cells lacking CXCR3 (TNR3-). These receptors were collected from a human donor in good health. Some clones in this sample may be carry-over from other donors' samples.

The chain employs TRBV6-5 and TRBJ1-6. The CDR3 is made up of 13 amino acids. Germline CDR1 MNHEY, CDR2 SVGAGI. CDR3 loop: CASSIGYNSPLHF.

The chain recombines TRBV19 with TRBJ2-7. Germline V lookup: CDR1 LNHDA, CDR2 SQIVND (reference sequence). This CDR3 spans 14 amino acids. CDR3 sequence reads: CASSISGNPYEQYF.

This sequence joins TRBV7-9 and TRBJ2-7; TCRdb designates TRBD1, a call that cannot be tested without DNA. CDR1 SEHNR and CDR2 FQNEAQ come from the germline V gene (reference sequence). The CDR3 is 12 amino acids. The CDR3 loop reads CASSFPGYEQYF.

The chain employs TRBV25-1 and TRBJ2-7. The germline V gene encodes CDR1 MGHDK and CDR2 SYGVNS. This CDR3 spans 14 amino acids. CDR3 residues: CASSDAHSSYEQYF.

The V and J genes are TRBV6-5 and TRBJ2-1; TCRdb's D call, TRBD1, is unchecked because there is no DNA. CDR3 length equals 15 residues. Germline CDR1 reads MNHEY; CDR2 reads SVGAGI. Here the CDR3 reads CASSYGQFSYNEQFF.

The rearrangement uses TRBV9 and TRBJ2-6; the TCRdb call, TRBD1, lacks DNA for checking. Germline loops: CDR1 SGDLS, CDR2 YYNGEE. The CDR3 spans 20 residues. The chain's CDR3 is CASSVAGWGQESSGANVLTF.

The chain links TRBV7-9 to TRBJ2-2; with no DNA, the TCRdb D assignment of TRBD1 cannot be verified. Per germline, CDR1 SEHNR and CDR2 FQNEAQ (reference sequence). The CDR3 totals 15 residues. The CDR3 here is CASSPDRGASGELFF.

CDR3: CASSSGPNTGELFF. V gene TRBV28 combines with J gene TRBJ2-2. The CDR3 extends over 14 amino acids. Per germline, CDR1 MDHEN and CDR2 SYDVKM.

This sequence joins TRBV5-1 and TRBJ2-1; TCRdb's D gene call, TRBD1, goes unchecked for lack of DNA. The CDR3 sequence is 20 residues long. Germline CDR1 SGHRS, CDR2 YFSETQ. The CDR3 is CASSPLHPGRWGEGYNEQFF.

The CDR3 here is CASSPPSSGGAQETQYF. This rearrangement joins TRBV7-6 to TRBJ2-5; the TCRdb D gene call, TRBD2, has no DNA to confirm it. The germline V gene has CDR1 SGHVS and CDR2 FNYEAQ. This CDR3 is built from 17 residues.

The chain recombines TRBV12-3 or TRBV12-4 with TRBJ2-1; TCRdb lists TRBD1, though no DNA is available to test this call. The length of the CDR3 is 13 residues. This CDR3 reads CASSRGQSNEQFF.

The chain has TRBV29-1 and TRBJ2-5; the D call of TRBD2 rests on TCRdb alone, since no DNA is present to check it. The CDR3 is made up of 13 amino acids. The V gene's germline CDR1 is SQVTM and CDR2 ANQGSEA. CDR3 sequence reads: CSAERRSGETQYF.

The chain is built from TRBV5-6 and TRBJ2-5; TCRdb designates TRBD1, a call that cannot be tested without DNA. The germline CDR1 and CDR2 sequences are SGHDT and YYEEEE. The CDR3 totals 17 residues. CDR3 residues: CASSTNSGTGVRETQYF.

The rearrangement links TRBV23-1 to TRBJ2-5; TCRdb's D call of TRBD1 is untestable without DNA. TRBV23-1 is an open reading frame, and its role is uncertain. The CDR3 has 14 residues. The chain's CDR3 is CASRPRGPQETQYF.

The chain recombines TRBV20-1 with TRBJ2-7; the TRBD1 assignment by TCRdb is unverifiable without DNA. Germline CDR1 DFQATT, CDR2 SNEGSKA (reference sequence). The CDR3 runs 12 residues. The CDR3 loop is CSARWAGYEQYF.

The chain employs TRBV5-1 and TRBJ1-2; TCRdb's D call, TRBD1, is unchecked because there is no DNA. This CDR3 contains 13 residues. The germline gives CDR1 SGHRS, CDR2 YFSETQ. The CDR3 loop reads CASSPDRAYGYTF.

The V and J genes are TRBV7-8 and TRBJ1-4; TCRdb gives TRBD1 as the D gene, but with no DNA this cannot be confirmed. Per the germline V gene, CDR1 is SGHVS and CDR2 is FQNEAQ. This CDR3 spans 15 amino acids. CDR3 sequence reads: CASSLGDRRNEKLFF.

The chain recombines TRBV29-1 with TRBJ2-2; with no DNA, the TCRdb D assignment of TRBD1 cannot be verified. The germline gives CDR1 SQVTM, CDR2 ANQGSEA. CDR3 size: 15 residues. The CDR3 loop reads CSVAYRGANTGELFF.

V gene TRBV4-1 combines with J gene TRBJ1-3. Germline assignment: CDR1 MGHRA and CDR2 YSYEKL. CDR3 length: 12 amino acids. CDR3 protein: CASSQDQNTIYF.

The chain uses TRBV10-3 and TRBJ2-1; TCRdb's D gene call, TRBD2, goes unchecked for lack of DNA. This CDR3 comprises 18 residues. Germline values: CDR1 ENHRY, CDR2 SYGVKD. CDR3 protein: CAISESAVAGGPGNEQFF.

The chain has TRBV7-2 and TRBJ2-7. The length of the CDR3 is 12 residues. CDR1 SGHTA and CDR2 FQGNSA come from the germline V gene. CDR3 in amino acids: CASTDPGYEQYF.

This CDR3 reads CAISETDYGYTF. This chain uses TRBV10-3 with TRBJ1-2. The CDR3 totals 12 residues. Germline V gene lookup returns CDR1 ENHRY and CDR2 SYGVKD.

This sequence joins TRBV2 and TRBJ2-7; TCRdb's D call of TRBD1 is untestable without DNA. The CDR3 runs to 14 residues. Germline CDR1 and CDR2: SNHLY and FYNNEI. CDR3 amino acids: CASSAWDKAYEQYF.

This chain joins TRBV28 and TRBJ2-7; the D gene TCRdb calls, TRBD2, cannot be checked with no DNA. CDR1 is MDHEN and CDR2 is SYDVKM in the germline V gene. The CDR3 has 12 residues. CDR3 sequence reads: CASAPGGYEQYF.

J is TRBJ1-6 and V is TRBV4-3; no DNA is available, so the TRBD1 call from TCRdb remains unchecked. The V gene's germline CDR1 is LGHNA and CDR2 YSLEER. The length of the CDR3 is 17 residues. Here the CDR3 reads CASSQVPGGAGNSPLHF.

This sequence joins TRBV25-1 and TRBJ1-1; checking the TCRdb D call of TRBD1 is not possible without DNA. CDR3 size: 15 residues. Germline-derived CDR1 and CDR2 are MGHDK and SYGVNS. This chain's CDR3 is CASSAPGGTNTEAFF.